This TCR beta chain was sequenced during a study of shared clonotypes between healthy human individuals (dated by TCRdb to 2020 to 2022). With respect to the entire study: A few men and a couple of women, aged 18 to 49 years, made up the cohort. Different laboratories and diverse techniques were used to prepare libraries and sequence TCR repertoires, to increase sequencing depth and limit assay-specific biases. Leukapheresis yielded between about 0.94 and 9.5 billion PBMCs per donor. For each donor, CD4 naive and CD4 memory were each run on three plates, CD8 naive on two plates, and CD8 memory on one plate. To estimate repertoire size and how much clonotypes are shared between individuals, the study performed deep sequencing of blood TCR repertoires from five healthy adults.

Healthy HIV-negative adults with no recently reported acute infections or vaccinations were included as donors. Every donor was a Caucasian adult living in Nashville, Tennessee, USA. CD4+ T cells were enriched by magnetic negative selection; naive cells were then positively selected on CD45RA, and the negative fraction formed the memory subset. Blood was obtained by leukapheresis, after which PBMCs were separated by Ficoll-Histopaque density gradient centrifugation and cryopreserved in liquid nitrogen vapor phase. Purity and quantity of every magnetically sorted T cell population were checked by analytical flow cytometry. From each sorted fraction, genomic DNA was isolated and quantified by UV absorbance on a Nanodrop 2000c. For CDR1 and CDR2, the germline V gene (reference sequence) lists GTSNPN and SVGIG. Measured from the cysteine to the phenylalanine, the CDR3 is 14 residues long. The only DNA kept is the CDR3, 42 bases in frame from the first base. The germline V end is reduced by 1 base and the J end by 1 base; junction bases left unmatched: 0.

Regarding this clone: Its antigen is currently not known. Base-call qualities are not available, and no considerably larger clone is one nucleotide away.

Overall results and qualifications from the work: Only blood was sampled, and tissue TCR repertoires likely differ from those in blood. Naive subsets generally had larger estimated clonotype richness than memory subsets. Rarefaction of sorted-subset datasets indicated incomplete sequencing despite the large sequencing depth. Because the study included only a small number of donors, the genetic and exposure-history diversity represented was limited. Sharing across several donors was observed for around 5% of naive CD4, 3.5% of naive CD8, 2% to 2.5% of memory CD4, and around 0.4% of memory CD8 clonotypes. Based on pairwise subsampling, the degree of clonotype sharing among donors was expected to be affected by sequencing depth. Clonotypes shared by all four sorted-subset donors showed higher generation probabilities than non-shared clonotypes.

TCR CDR3 regions were amplified from genomic DNA by multiplex PCR using the deep immunoSEQ assay. Genomic DNA extracted from each cell subset was distributed evenly over all wells of several immunoSEQ 96-well plates, and each plate served as one replicate. For sorted subsets, approximately 200 ng of genomic DNA, equivalent to roughly 30,000 T cell genomes, went into each replicate PCR. Purified libraries were measured with a Qubit 3.0 fluorometer, size-checked on a Bioanalyzer 2100, and measured again with the KAPA Library Quantification kit. A separate single-read 150-cycle Illumina NextSeq 550 flow cell was used to sequence each immunoSEQ 96-well plate. In the source study's methods: Because the immunoSEQ output included only junctional sequences and no quality scores, the filtering could not be the same as the filtering used for full-length reads. Sequences were annotated with PyIR, a Python wrapper for IgBLAST v1.9, using IMGT germline references to assign V/J genes and CDR3. Reads were removed for weak V/J assignments (E-value above 1e-6), missing CDR3, stop codons, out-of-frame junctions, or ambiguous translated residues. A V3J clonotype was defined by an identical inferred V gene, J gene, and CDR3 amino acid sequence. To compute the percentage overlap between repertoires, the number of shared unique clonotypes was divided by the size of the smaller repertoire. Repertoire richness was assessed with RTK rarefaction, the Chao1 estimator, and Recon v2.1 estimates of unobserved clonotypes. Generation probabilities for all TCRbeta clonotypes obtained by the gDNA method from several donors were computed using OLGA. The clones in this table, taken by TCRdb from immuneACCESS, are in-frame only. Not every clone is retained; where verified, under half of the shortfall comes from an unresolved V gene, and the cause of the rest is unknown. That table furnishes V, J and clone size, whereas the DNA furnished D and trimming. The sample table lists under 1,100,000 clones, about 84% of them with a count of one. The ten largest clones capture 0.61% of the sample.

Sequences were obtained from memory CD4+ T cells from PBMCs. The cell subset or site label, read with the paper, signifies: CD45RA-negative fraction. This sequence uses TRBV30 and TRBJ1-3; 8 bases in the middle match TRBD1. The TCR originated in a man aged 18 to 30 in good health. Some clones in this sample may be carry-over from other donors' samples. The sequenced DNA is TGTGCCTGGAGTGGGACAGGGTCTGGAAACACCATATATTTT. It translates as CAWSGTGSGNTIYF.